The 21 T cell receptor beta chains given below trace back to one sample, sequenced in a study of blood T cell repertoires in COVID-19. Measured with immunoSEQ multiplex PCR; TCRdb has only the in-frame clones, and not every one. The sample holds some 120,000 clones; 85% are singletons and the top ten take approximately 30%. The sample comprised peripheral blood. The source is a woman of 80 years or more with acute or convalescent COVID-19.

This chain connects TRBV7-2 to TRBJ2-3; TRBD2 matches 8 bases. Germline CDR1 reads SGHTA; CDR2 reads FQGNSA. Trimming at V came to 3 bases and at J to 5 bases, leaving 10 bases not matched to a gene. This CDR3 contains 16 residues. The CDR3 protein is CASSLGRAGAGDTQYF. Written as DNA, the CDR3 is TGTGCCAGCAGCTTGGGACGAGCGGGGGCCGGAGATACGCAGTATTTT.

The J gene is TRBJ1-1, the V gene TRBV18, with TRBD1 matching 7 bases. CDR1 KGHSH and CDR2 LQKENI come from the germline V gene. This CDR3 is 12 amino acids long. Trimming cost V 3 bases and J 7 bases; bases outside gene matches: 2. The CDR3 sequence: CASSPDRFEAFF. The CDR3, as DNA: TGTGCCAGCTCACCGGACAGGTTTGAAGCTTTCTTT.

The chain combines TRBV5-5 with TRBJ1-2, with D tentatively TRBD1 (6 bases). Germline CDR1 is SGHKS and CDR2 is YYEKEE (reference sequence). Trimming removed 3 bases at V and 3 bases at J, with 15 bases between. This CDR3 is built from 15 residues. Written as DNA, the CDR3 is TGTGCCAGCAGCTGGCAGACAGGTCCCTACTATGGCTACACCTTC. Translating it yields CASSWQTGPYYGYTF.

The rearrangement uses TRBV18 and TRBJ2-7; D unclear. V gave up 2 bases and J gave up 6 bases, with 11 bases separating them. CDR1 KGHSH and CDR2 LQKENI come from the germline V gene. CDR3 length: 13 amino acids. CDR3 amino acids: CASSPDAVLEQYF. The CDR3 DNA sequence: TGTGCCAGCTCACCAGACGCGGTACTCGAGCAGTACTTC. The full variable domain, rest sourced from reference TRBV18 and TRBJ2-7, is NAGVMQNPRHLVRRRGQEARLRCSPMKGHSHVYWYRQLPEEGLKFMVYLQKENIIDESGMPKERFSAEFPKEGPSILRIQQVVRGDSAAYFCASSPDAVLEQYFGPGTRLTVT.

The CDR3 sequence is CAISESLQANTGELFF. The CDR3 nucleotides read TGTGCCATCAGTGAGTCGTTACAGGCGAACACCGGGGAGCTGTTTTTT. This sequence joins TRBV10-3 and TRBJ2-2; D is possibly TRBD1 (5 bases). V dropped 0 bases and J dropped 0 bases, with 8 bases sitting between them. This CDR3 spans 16 amino acids. Germline V gives CDR1 ENHRY, CDR2 SYGVKD.

The chain uses TRBV6-5 and TRBJ2-3, with D tentatively TRBD2 (6 bases). The V end was cut by 2 bases, the J end by 11 bases, with 11 bases between. The CDR3 totals 12 residues. Germline V gene data show CDR1 as MNHEY and CDR2 as SVGAGI. The CDR3 spells CASSYAGRRQYF. CDR3 nucleotide sequence: TGTGCCAGCAGTTACGCGGGACGCCGGCAGTATTTT.

The V and J genes are TRBV2 and TRBJ1-1, with a weak D call TRBD1 (6 bases). The germline V gene has CDR1 SNHLY and CDR2 FYNNEI. The V end was cut by 8 bases, the J end by 1 base, with 11 bases between. The CDR3 loop spans 13 amino acids. The CDR3 loop is CASSRDTNTEAFF. The DNA of the CDR3 is TGTGCCAGCTCTAGGGACACGAACACTGAAGCTTTCTTT. Variable domain in full (rest from reference TRBV2 and TRBJ1-1): EPEVTQTPSHQVTQMGQEVILRCVPISNHLYFYWYRQILGQKVEFLVSFYNNEISEKSEIFDDQFSVERPDGSNFTLKIRSTKLEDSAMYFCASSRDTNTEAFFGQGTRLTVV.

The chain combines TRBV15 with TRBJ1-1, with no clear D. CDR1 is LNHNV, CDR2 YYDKDF, per germline (reference sequence). V shed 0 bases and J shed 11 bases, with 10 bases lying between them. The CDR3 contains 12 residues. The CDR3 DNA reads TGTGCCACCAGCAGAGATTACGGTGGTGCTTTCTTT. It yields the protein CATSRDYGGAFF.

The chain has TRBV9 and TRBJ1-2; D may be TRBD1 (5 bases). V was cut by 0 bases and J by 8 bases, with 11 bases left in between. CDR1 and CDR2 (germline): SGDLS, YYNGEE. The CDR3 extends over 13 amino acids. This CDR3 reads CASSVGLGVGYTF. The CDR3 region has the DNA TGTGCCAGCAGCGTAGGTTTAGGGGTAGGCTACACCTTC.

This clone has just one count. This sequence joins TRBV19 and TRBJ1-1, with 7 bases fitting TRBD1. The CDR3 extends over 14 amino acids. J gave up 0 bases and V 10 bases, and 8 bases lay outside the gene matches. Germline V gives CDR1 LNHDA, CDR2 SQIVND (reference sequence). Here the CDR3 DNA reads TGTGCCACCAAAAAGGGGGCGCTGAACACTGAAGCTTTCTTT. It yields the protein CATKKGALNTEAFF.

The chain employs TRBV6-2 or TRBV6-3 and TRBJ1-1, with no clear D. This CDR3 has 15 residues. The germline gives CDR1 MNHEY, CDR2 SVGEGT. Trimming took 0 bases from V and 0 from J, leaving 8 bases between them. The CDR3 here is CASSYSPLMNTEAFF. DNA for the CDR3: TGTGCCAGCAGTTACTCGCCACTCATGAACACTGAAGCTTTCTTT.

The V gene is TRBV19, the J gene TRBJ1-6, with 7 bases identical to TRBD1. The CDR3 sequence is 15 residues long. Germline V gives CDR1 LNHDA, CDR2 SQIVND (reference sequence). The V gene end was trimmed by 6 bases and the J gene end by 9 bases; junction bases not matched to a gene: 11. The CDR3 DNA reads TGTGCCAGTAGGATCAGGGGGAAACGGGGTTCACCCCTCCACTTT. Translation: CASRIRGKRGSPLHF.

V usage is TRBV18 and J usage is TRBJ1-1; weak D call: TRBD1 (5 bases). Trimming removed 5 bases from V and 0 bases from J, with 10 bases in between. The CDR3 has 14 amino acids. Germline CDR1 KGHSH, CDR2 LQKENI. In DNA, the CDR3 is TGTGCCAGCTCATCACGGGACTTGAACACTGAAGCTTTCTTT. Translated, it gives CASSSRDLNTEAFF.

The CDR3 region is CASSLTVSNTEAFF. CDR3 in DNA: TGTGCCAGCAGCTTAACAGTTTCAAACACTGAAGCTTTCTTT. The V and J genes are TRBV7-2 and TRBJ1-1; no firm D call. V was shortened by 2 bases and J by 2 bases, with 9 bases between the two germline ends. This CDR3 is built from 14 residues. CDR1 and CDR2 (germline): SGHTA, FQGNSA.

The gene calls are TRBV5-5 and TRBJ1-1, with TRBD1 matching over 8 bases. This CDR3 is 16 amino acids long. Looked up from germline, CDR1 is SGHKS and CDR2 is YYEKEE (reference sequence). The V gene end was trimmed by 2 bases and the J gene end by 0 bases; junction bases not matched to a gene: 6. The CDR3 DNA is TGTGCCAGCAGCTTTGGACAGGGCCTCATGAACACTGAAGCTTTCTTT. This sequence encodes CASSFGQGLMNTEAFF.

CDR3 sequence (DNA): TGTGCCAGCTCTTTTGGACAGAAATATGGCTACACCTTC. This sequence encodes CASSFGQKYGYTF. The rearrangement links TRBV2 to TRBJ1-2; TRBD1 is a possible D gene (6 bases). The CDR3 sequence is 13 residues long. Germline CDR1 SNHLY, CDR2 FYNNEI. V was clipped by 8 bases and J by 5 bases, with 15 bases between them.

The CDR3 nucleotides read TGTGCTAGTGGTTTGGCTCCCCAGGGGCTGGGGTGGCCCCAGCATTTT. This encodes CASGLAPQGLGWPQHF. V is TRBV12-5 and J is TRBJ1-5, with D possibly TRBD1 on 6 matching bases. Germline loops: CDR1 LGHNT, CDR2 FRNRAP. The CDR3 is 16 residues long. The V and J ends lost 1 base and 9 bases respectively, with 19 bases between them. Drawing the rest from reference TRBV12-5 and TRBJ1-5, the complete variable domain is DARVTQTPRHKVTEMGQEVTMRCQPILGHNTVFWYRQTMMQGLELLAYFRNRAPLDDSGMPKDRFSAEMPDATLATLKIQPSEPRDSAVYFCASGLAPQGLGWPQHFGDGTRLSIL.

V is TRBV14 and J is TRBJ2-5; no clear D gene. CDR1 and CDR2 (germline): SGHDN, FVKESK. The ends were cut back, 3 bases at V and 5 bases at J, with 7 bases in the middle. The CDR3 contains 12 residues. CDR3 region: CASSHLGETQYF. The CDR3 bases are TGTGCCAGCAGCCACCTCGGGGAGACCCAGTACTTC. Using reference TRBV14 and TRBJ2-5 for the parts outside the CDR3, the full variable domain is EAGVTQFPSHSVIEKGQTVTLRCDPISGHDNLYWYRRVMGKEIKFLLHFVKESKQDESGMPNNRFLAERTGGTYSTLKVQPAELEDSGVYFCASSHLGETQYFGPGTRLLVL.

In its sample, this clone was seen a few times. This sequence joins TRBV3-1 (or the pseudogene TRBV3-2) and TRBJ1-2; no firm D call. V was clipped by 1 base and J by 4 bases, with 7 bases between them. The CDR3 covers 13 residues. Germline V CDR1 and CDR2: LGHDT, YNNKEL (reference sequence). CDR3 protein: CASSQASSYGYTF. CDR3 DNA sequence: TGTGCCAGCAGCCAAGCATCCAGCTATGGCTACACCTTC.

Points on this clone: This specimen includes other DNA sequences encoding the same CDR3. The V gene is TRBV3-1 (or the pseudogene TRBV3-2), the J gene TRBJ2-3; 9 nucleotides match TRBD1. Germline V CDR1 and CDR2: LGHDT, YNNKEL (reference sequence). After removal of 4 bases from V and 0 bases from J, the junction contained 5 bases not matched to a gene. The CDR3 length is 16 residues. The CDR3, as DNA: TGTGCCAGCAGCCGGTGGGACAGGGCTAGCACAGATACGCAGTATTTT. It encodes CASSRWDRASTDTQYF.

This chain connects TRBV28 to TRBJ1-2; D is unclear. From germline, CDR1 is MDHEN and CDR2 SYDVKM. This CDR3 spans 12 amino acids. Trimming shortened V by 10 bases and J by 1 base, and 10 bases separated the two germline ends. The DNA of the CDR3 is TGTGCCACCTGCCTACTTAACTATGGCTACACCTTC. Translation gives CATCLLNYGYTF.